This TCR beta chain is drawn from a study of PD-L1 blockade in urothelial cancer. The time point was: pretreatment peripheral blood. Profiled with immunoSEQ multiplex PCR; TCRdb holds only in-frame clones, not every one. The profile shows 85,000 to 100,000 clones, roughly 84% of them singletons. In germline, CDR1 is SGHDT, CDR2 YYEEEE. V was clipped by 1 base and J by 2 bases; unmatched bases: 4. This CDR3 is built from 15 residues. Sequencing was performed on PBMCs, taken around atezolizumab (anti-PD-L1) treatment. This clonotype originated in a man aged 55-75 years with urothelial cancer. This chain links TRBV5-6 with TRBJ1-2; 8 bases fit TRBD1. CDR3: CASSLLGQENYGYTF. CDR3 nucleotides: TGTGCCAGCAGCTTGCTGGGACAGGAAAACTATGGCTACACCTTC.